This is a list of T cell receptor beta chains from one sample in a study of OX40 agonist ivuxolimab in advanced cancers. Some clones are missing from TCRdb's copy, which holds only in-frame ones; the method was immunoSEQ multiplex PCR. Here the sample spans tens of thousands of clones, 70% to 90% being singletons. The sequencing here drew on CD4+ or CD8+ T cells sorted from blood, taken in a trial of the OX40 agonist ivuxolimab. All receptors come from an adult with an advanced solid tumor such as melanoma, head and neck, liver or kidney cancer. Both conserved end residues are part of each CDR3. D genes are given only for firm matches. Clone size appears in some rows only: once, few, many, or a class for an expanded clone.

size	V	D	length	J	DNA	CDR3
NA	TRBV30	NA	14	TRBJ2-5	TGTGCCTGGAGTCGCAAGGGGGGGCCTGAGACCCAGTACTTC	CAWSRKGGPETQYF
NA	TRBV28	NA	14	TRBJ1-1	TGTGCCAGCAGTTTAATGGGATCAGTCCCTTTAGGTTTCTTT	CASSLMGSVPLGFF
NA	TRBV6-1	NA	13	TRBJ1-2	TGTGCCAGCAGTGAATGGGGCGCTGATGGCTACACCTTC	CASSEWGADGYTF
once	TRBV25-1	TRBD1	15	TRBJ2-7	TGTGCCAGCAGCTTAAGTGGGACAGGGTTTTACGAGCAGTACTTC	CASSLSGTGFYEQYF
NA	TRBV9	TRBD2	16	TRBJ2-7	TGTGCCAGCAGCGTAGGCGATAGCGGGGACTCCTACGAGCAGTACTTC	CASSVGDSGDSYEQYF
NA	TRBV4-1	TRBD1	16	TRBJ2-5	TGCGCCAGCGCCTACTCGGGACAGGGGCTTTCAGAGACCCAGTACTTC	CASAYSGQGLSETQYF
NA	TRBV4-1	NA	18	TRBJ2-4	TGCGCCAGCAGCCAAGGAATTCTCAGGGCCCAGGGCAAAAACATTCAGTACTTC	CASSQGILRAQGKNIQYF
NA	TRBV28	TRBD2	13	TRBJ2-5	TGTGCCATCGGGACTAGGGGGGGGGAGACCCAGTACTTC	CAIGTRGGETQYF
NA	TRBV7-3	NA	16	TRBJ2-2	TGTGCCAGCAGCTTCACGACCGGGATCGGCACCGGGGAGCTGTTTTTT	CASSFTTGIGTGELFF
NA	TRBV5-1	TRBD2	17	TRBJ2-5	TGCGCCAGCAGCTTGGCCCCCACGGGGGGGTTCCAAGAGACCCAGTACTTC	CASSLAPTGGFQETQYF
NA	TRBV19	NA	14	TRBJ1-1	TGTGCCAGTAGTATTCGGAGTAGGAACACTGAAGCTTTCTTT	CASSIRSRNTEAFF
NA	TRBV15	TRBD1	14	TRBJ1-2	TGTGCCACCAGCAAGAACAGGGGGAACTATGGCTACACCTTC	CATSKNRGNYGYTF
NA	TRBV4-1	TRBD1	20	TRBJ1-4	TGCGCCAGCAGCCTGGCCCTGCGGGGGACAGGATTTTCTTCAGGGAAAAAACTGTTTTTT	CASSLALRGTGFSSGKKLFF
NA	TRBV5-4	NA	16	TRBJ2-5	TGTGCCAGCCGTGCTTGGGGGACCCGCTGGGGGGAGACCCAGTACTTC	CASRAWGTRWGETQYF
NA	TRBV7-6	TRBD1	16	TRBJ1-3	TGTGCCAGCAGCCCGTATGGACAGGGGGACGGAAACACCATATATTTT	CASSPYGQGDGNTIYF
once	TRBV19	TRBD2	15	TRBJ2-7	TGTGCCAGTAGTATGAACCTAGCGGCATCCTACGAGCAGTACTTC	CASSMNLAASYEQYF
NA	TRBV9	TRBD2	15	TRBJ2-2	TGTGCCAGCAGCATCAGGGACTACCTCACCGGGGAGCTGTTTTTT	CASSIRDYLTGELFF
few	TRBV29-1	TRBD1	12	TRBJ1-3	TGCAGCGTTGAAGAACAGGGGGACACCATATATTTT	CSVEEQGDTIYF
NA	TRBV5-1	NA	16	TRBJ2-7	TGCGCCAGCAGCTTGGAGAATACGGGAATCGTCTACGAGCAGTACTTC	CASSLENTGIVYEQYF
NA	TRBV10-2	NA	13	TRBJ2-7	TGCGCCAGCAGTCCAGAGACAGACTACGAGCAGTACTTC	CASSPETDYEQYF
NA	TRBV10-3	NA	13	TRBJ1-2	TGTGCCATCGGGCAGGGGTTTGTAGAGGGCTACACCTTC	CAIGQGFVEGYTF
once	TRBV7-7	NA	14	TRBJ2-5	TGTGCCAGCAGTTTAATAGGCGGGCAAGAGACCCAGTACTTC	CASSLIGGQETQYF
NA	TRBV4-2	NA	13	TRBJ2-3	TGTGCCAGCGATGGGGGAGGAGGAGATACGCAGTATTTT	CASDGGGGDTQYF
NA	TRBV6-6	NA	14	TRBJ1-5	TGTGCCAGCAGTTACAGGGAGGGGGATCAGCCCCAGCATTTT	CASSYREGDQPQHF
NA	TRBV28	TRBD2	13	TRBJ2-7	TGTGCCACCGCCCGATGGGGGGGGGACGGGCAGTACTTC	CATARWGGDGQYF
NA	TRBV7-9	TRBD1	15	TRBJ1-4	TGTGCCAGCAGCCCTCTTATCCGGGACAGCGAAAAACTGTTTTTT	CASSPLIRDSEKLFF
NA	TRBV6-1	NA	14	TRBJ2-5	TGTGCCAGCAACCAAAACGGAGGGCCAGAGACCCAGTACTTC	CASNQNGGPETQYF
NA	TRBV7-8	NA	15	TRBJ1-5	TGTGCCAGCAGCTTCCGGGGAGGTTACAATCAGCCCCAGCATTTT	CASSFRGGYNQPQHF
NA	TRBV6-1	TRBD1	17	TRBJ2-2	TGTGCCAGCAGTGAAAGGGTTCTGACAGGGCGCCACGGGGAGCTGTTTTTT	CASSERVLTGRHGELFF
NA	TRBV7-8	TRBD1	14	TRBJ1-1	TGTGCCAGCAGTCGAGCGCAGGGGGACACTGAAGCTTTCTTT	CASSRAQGDTEAFF
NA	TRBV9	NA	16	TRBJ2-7	TGTGCCAGCAGCGTAGGTCCTAGCTCCTTCTCCTACGAGCAGTACTTC	CASSVGPSSFSYEQYF
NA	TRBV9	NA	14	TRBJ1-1	TGTGCCAGCAGCGTAGCTCTGGGGAACACTGAAGCTTTCTTT	CASSVALGNTEAFF
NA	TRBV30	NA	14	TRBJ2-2	TGTGCCTGGAGTGTCGGACGAGCGACCGGGGAGCTGTTTTTT	CAWSVGRATGELFF
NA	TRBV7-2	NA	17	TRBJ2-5	TGTGCCAGCAGCTTACGGAGAACGGTGGGGCGCGGAGAGACCCAGTACTTC	CASSLRRTVGRGETQYF
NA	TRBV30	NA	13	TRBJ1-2	TGTGCCTGGAGTAAAGGGGACTACTATGGCTACACCTTC	CAWSKGDYYGYTF
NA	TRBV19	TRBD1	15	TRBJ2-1	TGTGCCAGTAGTATTCCGGGACAGGGTGGGAATGAGCAGTTCTTC	CASSIPGQGGNEQFF
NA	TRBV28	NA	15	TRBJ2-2	TGTGCCAGCAGTTTAGGGACCGAGAACACCGGGGAGCTGTTTTTT	CASSLGTENTGELFF
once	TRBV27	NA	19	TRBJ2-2	TGTGCCAGCAGTCAAAGGGCCGGGTCTTCGCGGGACTGGACCGGGGAGCTGTTTTTT	CASSQRAGSSRDWTGELFF
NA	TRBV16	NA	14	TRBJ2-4	TGTGCCAGCAGCCAACAGGGGCCGGGGAACATTCAGTACTTC	CASSQQGPGNIQYF
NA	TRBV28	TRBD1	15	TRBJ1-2	TGTGCCAGCACCCCCTCCGACAGGGCTAACTATGGCTACACCTTC	CASTPSDRANYGYTF
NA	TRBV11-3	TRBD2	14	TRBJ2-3	TGTGCCAGCAGCTGGGGGCGGGAGGGCGATACGCAGTATTTT	CASSWGREGDTQYF
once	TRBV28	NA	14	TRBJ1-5	TGTGCCAGCACCCAATCGGCAGGCAATCAGCCCCAGCATTTT	CASTQSAGNQPQHF
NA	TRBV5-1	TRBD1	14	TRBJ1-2	TGCGCCAGCAGCCAAGACTCAGGGGGCTATGGCTACACCTTC	CASSQDSGGYGYTF
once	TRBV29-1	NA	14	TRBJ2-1	TGCAGCGTTGACGCCCCGAGCTCCTACAATGAGCAGTTCTTC	CSVDAPSSYNEQFF
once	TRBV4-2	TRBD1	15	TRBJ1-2	TGTGCCAGCAGAGGTGACAGGGCCAAGAACTATGGCTACACCTTC	CASRGDRAKNYGYTF
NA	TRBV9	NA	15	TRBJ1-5	TGTGCCAGCAGCCCAGGCGTCGGTAGCAATCAGCCCCAGCATTTT	CASSPGVGSNQPQHF
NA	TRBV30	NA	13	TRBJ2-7	TGTGCCTGGAGTGTAGCTCTCTACTACGAGCAGTACTTC	CAWSVALYYEQYF
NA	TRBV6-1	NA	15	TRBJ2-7	TGTGCCAGCGGCCTTATCCTGACTAGCTCCTACGAGCAGTACTTC	CASGLILTSSYEQYF
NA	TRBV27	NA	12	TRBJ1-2	TGTGCCAGCAGCGCGGGCGCCGGGGGCTACACCTTC	CASSAGAGGYTF
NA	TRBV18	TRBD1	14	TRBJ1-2	TGTGCCAGCTCCACCAGGGGACAGGGATATGGCTACACCTTC	CASSTRGQGYGYTF
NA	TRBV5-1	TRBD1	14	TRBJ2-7	TGCGCCAGCAGCCCGGGACAGGGGGGGTACGAGCAGTACTTC	CASSPGQGGYEQYF
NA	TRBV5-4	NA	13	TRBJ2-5	TGTGCCAGCAGCTTGATTTCGGGAGAGACCCAGTACTTC	CASSLISGETQYF
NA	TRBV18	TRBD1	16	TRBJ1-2	TGTGCCAGCCACCCCCGCGGACAGGGGGTAGGATATGGCTACACCTTC	CASHPRGQGVGYGYTF
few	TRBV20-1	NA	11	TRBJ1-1	TGCAGTGCCGGAAGAAACGCTGAAGCTTTCTTT	CSAGRNAEAFF
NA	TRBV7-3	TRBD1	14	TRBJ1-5	TGTGCCAGCAGCGCCACAGGGGGAGGACAGCCCCAGCATTTT	CASSATGGGQPQHF
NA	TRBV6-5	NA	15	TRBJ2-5	TGTGCCAGCAGTGTTCCGTTCCAGGGGAAAGAGACCCAGTACTTC	CASSVPFQGKETQYF
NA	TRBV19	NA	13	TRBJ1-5	TGTGCCAGTAGTATAGGCACGAATCAGCCCCAGCATTTT	CASSIGTNQPQHF
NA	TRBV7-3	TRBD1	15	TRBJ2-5	TGTGCCAGCAGCCAAGGACAGGGGCAGGGAGAGACCCAGTACTTC	CASSQGQGQGETQYF
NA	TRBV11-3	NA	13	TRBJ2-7	TGTGCCAGCAGCTTAGACCGCGTGGGGGAGCAGTACTTC	CASSLDRVGEQYF
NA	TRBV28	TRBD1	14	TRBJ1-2	TGTGCCAGCAGACCACAGGGGACTCTCTATGGCTACACCTTC	CASRPQGTLYGYTF